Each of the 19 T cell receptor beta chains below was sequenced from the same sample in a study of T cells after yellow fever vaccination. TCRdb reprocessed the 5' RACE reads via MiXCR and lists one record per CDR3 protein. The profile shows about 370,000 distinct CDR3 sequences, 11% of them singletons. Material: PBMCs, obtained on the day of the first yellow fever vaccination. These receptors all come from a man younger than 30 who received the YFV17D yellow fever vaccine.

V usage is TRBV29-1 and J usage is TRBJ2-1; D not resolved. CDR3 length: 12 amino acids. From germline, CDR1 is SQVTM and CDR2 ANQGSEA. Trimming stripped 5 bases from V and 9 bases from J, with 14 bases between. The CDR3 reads CSVFLTTSEQFF. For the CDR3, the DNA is TGCAGCGTTTTTTTAACAACCAGTGAGCAGTTCTTC.

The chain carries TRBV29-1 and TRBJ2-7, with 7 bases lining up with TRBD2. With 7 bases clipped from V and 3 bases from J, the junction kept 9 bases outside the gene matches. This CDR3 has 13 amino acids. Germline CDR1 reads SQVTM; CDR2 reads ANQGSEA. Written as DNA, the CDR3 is TGCAGCGGGGGGGGGAGGACTTACTACGAGCAGTACTTC. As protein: CSGGGRTYYEQYF.

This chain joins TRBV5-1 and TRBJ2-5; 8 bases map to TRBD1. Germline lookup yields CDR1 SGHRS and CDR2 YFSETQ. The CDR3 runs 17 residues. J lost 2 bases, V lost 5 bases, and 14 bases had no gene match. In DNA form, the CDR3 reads TGCGCCAGCAGACACGCGACCGGGACAGGATCACAAGAGACCCAGTACTTC. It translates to CASRHATGTGSQETQYF.

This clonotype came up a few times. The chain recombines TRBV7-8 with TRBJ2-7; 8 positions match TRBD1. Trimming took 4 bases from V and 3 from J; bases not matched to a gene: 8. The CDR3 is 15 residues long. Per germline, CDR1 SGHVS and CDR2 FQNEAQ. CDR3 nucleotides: TGTGCCAGCAGCTCTCCCGGGACAGGACTCTACGAGCAGTACTTC. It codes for CASSSPGTGLYEQYF.

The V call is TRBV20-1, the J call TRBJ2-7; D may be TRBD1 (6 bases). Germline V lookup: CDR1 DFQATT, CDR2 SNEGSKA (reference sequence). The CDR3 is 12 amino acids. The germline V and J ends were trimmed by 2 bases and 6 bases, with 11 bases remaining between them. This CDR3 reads CSARQGPGEQYV. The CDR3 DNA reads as TGCAGTGCTAGACAGGGGCCTGGCGAGCAGTACGTC.

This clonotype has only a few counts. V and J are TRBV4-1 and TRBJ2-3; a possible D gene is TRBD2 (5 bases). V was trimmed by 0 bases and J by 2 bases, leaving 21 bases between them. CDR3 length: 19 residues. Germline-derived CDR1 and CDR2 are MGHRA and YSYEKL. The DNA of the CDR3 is TGCGCCAGCAGCCAAGAAAATGTCATGGGGATGACTACCACAGATACGCAGTATTTT. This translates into CASSQENVMGMTTTDTQYF.

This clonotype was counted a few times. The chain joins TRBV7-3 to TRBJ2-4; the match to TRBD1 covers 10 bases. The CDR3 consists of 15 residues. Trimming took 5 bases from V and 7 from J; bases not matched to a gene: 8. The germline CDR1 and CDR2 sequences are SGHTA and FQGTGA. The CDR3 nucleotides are TGTGCCAGCAGCCAGGACAGGGGGGTCGACAACATTCAGTACTTC. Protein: CASSQDRGVDNIQYF.

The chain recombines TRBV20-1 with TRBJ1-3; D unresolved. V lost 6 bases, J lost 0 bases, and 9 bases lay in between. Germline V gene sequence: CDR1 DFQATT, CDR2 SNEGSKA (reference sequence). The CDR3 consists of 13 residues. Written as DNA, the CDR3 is TGCAGTGCGGGCGAGGTCTCTGGAAACACCATATATTTT. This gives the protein CSAGEVSGNTIYF.

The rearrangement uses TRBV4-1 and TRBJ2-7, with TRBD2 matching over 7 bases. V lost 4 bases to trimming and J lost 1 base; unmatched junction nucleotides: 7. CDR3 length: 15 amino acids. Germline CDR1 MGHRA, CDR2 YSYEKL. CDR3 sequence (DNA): TGCGCCAGCAGCCGGAGCGGGGTGTGGTCCTACGAGCAGTACTTC. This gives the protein CASSRSGVWSYEQYF.

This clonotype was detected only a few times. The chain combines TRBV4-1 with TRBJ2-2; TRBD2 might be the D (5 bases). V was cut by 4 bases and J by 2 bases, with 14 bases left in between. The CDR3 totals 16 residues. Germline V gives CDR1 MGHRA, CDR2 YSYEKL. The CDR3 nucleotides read TGCGCCAGCAGCCGTCCCTTCGGACTTAACACCGGGGAGCTGTTTTTT. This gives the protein CASSRPFGLNTGELFF.

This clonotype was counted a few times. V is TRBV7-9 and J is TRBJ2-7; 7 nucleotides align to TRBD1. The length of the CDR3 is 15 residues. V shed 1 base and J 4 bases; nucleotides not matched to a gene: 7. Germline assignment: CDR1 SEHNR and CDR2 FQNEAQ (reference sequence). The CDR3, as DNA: TGTGCCAGCAGCTTAGGCCAGGGGGTGAGGTACGAGCAGTACTTC. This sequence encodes CASSLGQGVRYEQYF.

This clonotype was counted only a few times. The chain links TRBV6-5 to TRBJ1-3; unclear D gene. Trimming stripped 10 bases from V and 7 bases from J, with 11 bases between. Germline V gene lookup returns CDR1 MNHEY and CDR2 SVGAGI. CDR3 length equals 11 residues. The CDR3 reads CATQGRNTIYF. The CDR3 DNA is TGTGCCACCCAAGGGAGGAACACCATATATTTT.

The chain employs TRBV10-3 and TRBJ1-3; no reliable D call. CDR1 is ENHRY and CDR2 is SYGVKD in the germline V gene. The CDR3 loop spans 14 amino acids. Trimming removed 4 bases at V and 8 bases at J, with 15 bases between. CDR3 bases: TGTGCCATCAGTGGAGGTAATCGGTTGGACACCATATATTTT. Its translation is CAISGGNRLDTIYF.

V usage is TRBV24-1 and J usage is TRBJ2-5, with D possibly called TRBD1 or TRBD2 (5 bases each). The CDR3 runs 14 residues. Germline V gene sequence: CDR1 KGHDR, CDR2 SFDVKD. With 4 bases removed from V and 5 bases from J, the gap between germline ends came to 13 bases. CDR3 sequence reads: CATSEHGGNETQYF. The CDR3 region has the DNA TGTGCCACCAGTGAGCATGGGGGTAACGAGACCCAGTACTTC.

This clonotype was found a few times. The CDR3 sequence is CASGLEGQGKVNTIYF. In DNA, the CDR3 is TGTGCTAGTGGTTTGGAAGGACAGGGGAAAGTAAACACCATATATTTT. This rearrangement joins TRBV12-5 to TRBJ1-3; 9 bases are shared with TRBD1. The V segment lost 1 base and the J segment 6 bases; nucleotides outside the gene matches: 7. CDR3 size: 16 residues. Germline CDR1 and CDR2: LGHNT and FRNRAP.

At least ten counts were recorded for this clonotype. CDR3 in DNA: TGTGCCAGCAGCCCGGACAGGACCGGGGAGCTGTTTTTT. Its protein is CASSPDRTGELFF. This chain uses TRBV11-2 with TRBJ2-2; the match to TRBD1 covers 7 bases. Germline V gives CDR1 SGHAT, CDR2 FQNNGV. Trimming at V came to 5 bases and at J to 5 bases, leaving 2 bases not matched to a gene. This CDR3 is 13 amino acids long.

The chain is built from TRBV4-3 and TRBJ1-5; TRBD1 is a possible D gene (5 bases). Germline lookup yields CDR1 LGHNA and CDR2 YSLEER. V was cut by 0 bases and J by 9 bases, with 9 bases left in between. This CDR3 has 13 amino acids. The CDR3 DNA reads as TGCGCCAGCAGCCAAGATCGGGGCCGGCCCCAGCATTTT. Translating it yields CASSQDRGRPQHF.

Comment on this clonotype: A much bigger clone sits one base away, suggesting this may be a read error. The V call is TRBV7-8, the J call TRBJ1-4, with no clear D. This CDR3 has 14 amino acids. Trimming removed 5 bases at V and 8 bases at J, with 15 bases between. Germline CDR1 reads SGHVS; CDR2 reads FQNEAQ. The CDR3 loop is CASSTRSIGEKLFF. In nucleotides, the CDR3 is TGTGCCAGCAGCACGAGGAGCATTGGAGAAAAACTGTTTTTT.

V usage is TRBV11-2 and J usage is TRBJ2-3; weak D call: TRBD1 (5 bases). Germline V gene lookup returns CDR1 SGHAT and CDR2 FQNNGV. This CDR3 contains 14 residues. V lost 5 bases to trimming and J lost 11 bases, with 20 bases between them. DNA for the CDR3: TGTGCCAGCAGCCTAGGGGTGTTGCAGGCACGGCAGTATTTT. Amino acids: CASSLGVLQARQYF.